This record concerns one T cell receptor (beta chain) sequence. The clone's antigen remains unknown. No qualities accompany the bases; no much larger clone lies one base away. The sample carries other DNA sequences with the same CDR3. These data come from a study of pediatric ulcerative colitis (dated by TCRdb to the late 2010s). In terms of the full investigation: Of the ulcerative colitis patients, seven had pancolitis and two had left-sided colitis, and histology in every patient was consistent with ulcerative colitis. From 9 or 10 newly diagnosed, treatment-naive pediatric ulcerative colitis patients and a few non-IBD control children, paired blood and rectal samples were collected. By Pediatric Ulcerative Colitis Activity Index, two patients had mild disease, several had moderate disease and three had acute severe colitis. On the study overall, not on this receptor specifically: With only four individuals, the healthy control group was small. Autologous blood-rectal clonal overlap was significantly higher in ulcerative colitis patients than in controls, suggesting increased T cell trafficking to inflamed tissue. Two rectal CDR3 clonotypes were present in all ulcerative colitis patients and in none of the controls. For technical reasons, the blood samples of two patients yielded substantially fewer templates, so those samples were excluded from the blood-rectal overlap analysis. Controls, mild-moderate and acute severe colitis patients were separated by rectal repertoire features, and reduced rectal diversity due to clonal expansions was observed in acute severe colitis. Because the repertoires came from total lymphocyte DNA, rare subsets such as regulatory T cells may have patterns that are not reflected.

Ulcerative colitis patients had received no immunosuppressive medication before the diagnostic colonoscopy. A blood sample was obtained concurrently with the colonoscopy. The Wizard kit (Promega) was used to extract genomic DNA from both blood and intestinal samples. Through the immunoSEQ TRB Survey service, multiplex V and J primers were used to amplify rearranged CDR3 beta regions from genomic DNA. To keep sequencing depth the same across samples, survey-level depth of up to 500,000 reads per sample was applied. Libraries were purified, pooled and sequenced on Illumina technology. The published analysis was carried out like this. Productive clonality, sample overlap, pairwise scatters, CDR3 beta length, V/D/J gene usage and productiveness were all assessed with the immunoSEQ online tools. Calculated diversity was defined as the number of unique rearrangements divided by total templates times 100, and Shannon and Simpson indices were additionally computed. Principal component analysis was performed on Z-score normalized data with the R prcomp function and the ggbiplot package. Morisita's index was used to quantify the clonal overlap between blood and rectum within each subject. TCRdb took this table from immuneACCESS and kept in-frame rearrangements with V and J called. Such tables lack part of the clones; where checked against another copy, unresolved V genes explain under half of the gap, and the rest is unexplained. From that table come the V and J calls and clone size; the DNA was used to work out D and trimming. The sample contains about 32,000 clones, approximately 78% of them found a single time. The ten top clones hold approximately 4% of the sample.

The receptor was derived from a boy younger than 18 with severe ulcerative colitis. The material sequenced was blood.

The CDR3 here reads CASSVVSNTEAFF. The nucleotide sequence reads as follows: TGTGCCAGCAGCGTAGTGTCGAACACTGAAGCTTTCTTT. The rearranged chain carries TRBV9 and TRBJ1-1; confidence is insufficient to name the D gene. The CDR3 measures 13 amino acids from cysteine to phenylalanine. Just the 39-base CDR3 DNA is kept, in frame starting at base 1. CDR1 SGDLS and CDR2 YYNGEE were looked up in the germline V gene. V drops 0 bases and J drops 1 base, leaving 4 bases in between.